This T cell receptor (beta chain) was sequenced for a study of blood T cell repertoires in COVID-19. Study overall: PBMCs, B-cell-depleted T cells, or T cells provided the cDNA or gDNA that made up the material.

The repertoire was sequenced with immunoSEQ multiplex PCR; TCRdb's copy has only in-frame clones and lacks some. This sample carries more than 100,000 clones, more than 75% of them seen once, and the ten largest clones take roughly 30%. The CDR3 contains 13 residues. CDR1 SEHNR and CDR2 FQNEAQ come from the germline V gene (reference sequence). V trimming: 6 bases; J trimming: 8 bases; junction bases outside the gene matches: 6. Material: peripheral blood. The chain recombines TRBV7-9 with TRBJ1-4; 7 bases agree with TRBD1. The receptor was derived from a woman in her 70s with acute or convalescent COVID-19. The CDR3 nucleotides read TGTGCCAGCAGAACCGGGACAGACGAAAAACTGTTTTTT. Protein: CASRTGTDEKLFF.